A selection of T cell receptor beta chains follows, all from one sample in a study of blood T cell repertoires in COVID-19. TCRdb keeps only in-frame clones here, not all; method: immunoSEQ multiplex PCR. The data contain some 83,000 clones, around 88% of them singletons. Sequenced sample: peripheral blood. The receptors shown here come from a man aged 50 to 60 with active COVID-19. Each CDR3 is given with its conserved first and last residue. A D gene is named only where the DNA matches it firmly. Expanded clones are given a class, and other clones once, few, many or no size at all.

abundance,d_gene,j_gene,v_gene,CDR3nt,CDR3aa
-,-,TRBJ2-7,TRBV4-3,TGCGCCAGCAGCCGTCGACTGGATACCTACGAGCAGTACTTC,CASSRRLDTYEQYF
-,-,TRBJ1-5,TRBV28,TGTGCCAGCAGTTTAGCTCGGGGGGATGGCAATCAGCCCCAGCATTTT,CASSLARGDGNQPQHF
-,TRBD2,TRBJ2-1,TRBV7-2,TGTGCCAGCAGCCCCCCGGGGCTAGCGGGGATCAATGAGCAGTTCTTC,CASSPPGLAGINEQFF
-,TRBD1,TRBJ1-2,TRBV29-1,TGCAGCGCATCAGGGGGACTAGTCTATGGCTACACCTTC,CSASGGLVYGYTF
-,TRBD2,TRBJ2-1,TRBV6-2/TRBV6-3,TGTGCCAGCAGCCCTTTGGTAGGAGGGGGCGGGGGGGCCCCTGATGAGCAGTTCTTC,CASSPLVGGGGGAPDEQFF
-,-,TRBJ2-7,TRBV9,TGTGCCAGCAGCGTAGACCCAAATCAGAACGAGCAGTACTTC,CASSVDPNQNEQYF
-,-,TRBJ1-6,TRBV11-2,TGTGCCAGCAGCTTCCCAAATTCACCCCTCCACTTT,CASSFPNSPLHF
-,-,TRBJ1-1,TRBV27,TGTGCCAGCAGTCCCCGACTCGGTAACACTGAAGCTTTCTTT,CASSPRLGNTEAFF
-,-,TRBJ1-6,TRBV6-6,TGTGCCAGTGGGACAACCCAGGGCAATTCACCCCTCCACTTT,CASGTTQGNSPLHF
-,-,TRBJ2-5,TRBV30,TGTGCCTGGAGTGTATCCGGGACCCAGTACTTC,CAWSVSGTQYF
-,TRBD1,TRBJ2-7,TRBV11-2,TGTGCCAGCAGCCAGGACAGGGGCGGCAACGAGCAGTACTTC,CASSQDRGGNEQYF
-,-,TRBJ2-7,TRBV18,TGTGCCAGCTCACGACGCCAGGGGCAGGACGAGCAGTACTTC,CASSRRQGQDEQYF
few,TRBD1,TRBJ1-4,TRBV7-9,TGTGCCAGCAGCTTAGAGTCAGGGGGCCAAAAACTGTTTTTT,CASSLESGGQKLFF
once,TRBD2,TRBJ2-1,TRBV4-1,TGCGCCAGCAGCCAACTAGCGGGGGGGGAGGAGTTCTTC,CASSQLAGGEEFF
-,-,TRBJ2-7,TRBV28,TGTGCCAGCAGTACGACAGGTAGCTCCTACGAGCAGTACTTC,CASSTTGSSYEQYF
-,TRBD1,TRBJ2-5,TRBV9,TGTGCCAGCAGCACTTGGACAGGCCAAGAGACCCAGTACTTC,CASSTWTGQETQYF
-,-,TRBJ2-2,TRBV18,TGTGCCAGCTCACCCCTTTCCGGGGAGCTGTTTTTT,CASSPLSGELFF
-,-,TRBJ2-3,TRBV9,TGTGCCAGCAGCGTATACCGGGAGTCGAGCACAGATACGCAGTATTTT,CASSVYRESSTDTQYF
-,-,TRBJ1-2,TRBV19,TGTGCCAGTAGTATCTGGCCGGCAGAGGCTGGCTACACCTTC,CASSIWPAEAGYTF
-,-,TRBJ1-5,TRBV5-5,TGTGCCAGCGCCGGGGATAGCAATCAGCCCCAGCATTTT,CASAGDSNQPQHF
-,-,TRBJ1-1,TRBV5-1,TGCGCCAGCAGCTTGGAGGGCAGGGCGGACACTGAAGCTTTCTTT,CASSLEGRADTEAFF
-,-,TRBJ1-1,TRBV3-1/TRBV3-2,TGTGCCAGCAGTTTCAGGGGTACTGAAGCTTTCTTT,CASSFRGTEAFF